A single sample is the source of the 18 T cell receptor beta chains below, sequenced in a study of cytomegalovirus exposure and HLA in healthy donors. A multiplex PCR was run with 60 Vbeta primers and 13 Jbeta primers. TCRdb's copy holds only in-frame clones and misses some; the assay was immunoSEQ multiplex PCR. The data show approximately 100,000 clones, about 76% seen once. The sample comprised PBMCs. The receptors derive from a woman in her fifties or sixties in good health and CMV-seropositive.

The chain carries TRBV19 and TRBJ1-6; TRBD1 is a possible D gene (5 bases). This CDR3 region has 15 residues. V dropped 6 bases and J dropped 10 bases, with 19 bases sitting between them. In germline, CDR1 is LNHDA, CDR2 SQIVND (reference sequence). CDR3 in DNA: TGTGCCAGTAGCACCTATGGACAATTTCGATCACCCCTCCACTTT. It yields the protein CASSTYGQFRSPLHF. The variable domain in full, with the rest retrieved from reference TRBV19 and TRBJ1-6, is DGGITQSPKYLFRKEGQNVTLSCEQNLNHDAMYWYRQDPGQGLRLIYYSQIVNDFQKGDIAEGYSVSREKKESFPLTVTSAQKNPTAFYLCASSTYGQFRSPLHFGNGTRLTVT.

The genes are TRBV14 and TRBJ1-2; no clear D gene. Germline CDR1 and CDR2: SGHDN and FVKESK. Trimming removed 3 bases from V and 2 bases from J, with 10 bases in between. The CDR3 extends over 14 amino acids. The CDR3 here is CASSHHGGNYGYTF. In nucleotides, the CDR3 is TGTGCCAGCAGCCATCATGGCGGAAACTATGGCTACACCTTC.

The J gene is TRBJ1-3, the V gene TRBV6-5; D is uncertain. CDR1 MNHEY and CDR2 SVGAGI come from the germline V gene. CDR3 length equals 12 residues. Deletions cut 9 bases from V and 2 bases from J, with 8 bases between. This CDR3 is CASQEPGNTIYF. DNA for the CDR3: TGTGCCAGTCAGGAACCTGGAAACACCATATATTTT.

The V gene is TRBV6-6, the J gene TRBJ1-2, with 7 nucleotides matching TRBD1. Germline trimming cut 6 bases from V and 5 bases from J; bases unmatched to any gene: 9. CDR1 and CDR2 from the germline V gene are MNHNY and SVGAGI (reference sequence). CDR3 size: 14 residues. CDR3 sequence: CASSPRQGGYGYTF. CDR3 coding DNA: TGTGCCAGCAGCCCTAGACAGGGCGGATATGGCTACACCTTC.

This clone has a handful of counts. This chain uses TRBV18 with TRBJ2-3; 7 bases align to TRBD2. Germline V gene lookup returns CDR1 KGHSH and CDR2 LQKENI. J gave up 4 bases and V 3 bases, and 10 bases lay outside the gene matches. CDR3 length equals 16 residues. In nucleotides, the CDR3 is TGTGCCAGCTCACCGCCAGGTCAGCGGGGTTCAGATACGCAGTATTTT. Protein product: CASSPPGQRGSDTQYF.

The rearrangement joins TRBV10-3 to TRBJ2-7, with TRBD2 identical over 7 bases. V lost 3 bases and J lost 5; bases outside the gene matches: 10. This CDR3 region has 15 residues. Per germline, CDR1 ENHRY and CDR2 SYGVKD. CDR3 sequence: CAISDPGGTIDEQYF. CDR3 sequence (DNA): TGTGCCATCAGTGACCCCGGGGGGACCATTGACGAGCAGTACTTC.

A word on this clone: One junction end disagrees with the germline gene, perhaps due to a read error. The sample contains more than one DNA sequence encoding this CDR3. This chain uses TRBV19 with TRBJ1-1, with D tentatively TRBD1 (6 bases). The germline gives CDR1 LNHDA, CDR2 SQIVND (reference sequence). This CDR3 is 14 amino acids long. CDR3: CASSEGGMGAEAFF. CDR3 nucleotide sequence: TGTGCCAGTTCGGAGGGGGGGATGGGGGCTGAAGCCTTCTTT. The whole variable domain, remainder taken from reference TRBV19 and TRBJ1-1, is DGGITQSPKYLFRKEGQNVTLSCEQNLNHDAMYWYRQDPGQGLRLIYYSQIVNDFQKGDIAEGYSVSREKKESFPLTVTSAQKNPTAFYLCASSEGGMGAEAFFGQGTRLTVV.

This sequence joins TRBV27 and TRBJ1-6, with no clear D. This CDR3 is 16 amino acids long. Germline V gene sequence: CDR1 MNHEY, CDR2 SMNVEV (reference sequence). The V end lost 6 bases, the J end lost 6 bases, and 18 bases lay between the germline ends. The CDR3 nucleotides read TGTGCCAGCAGATCTCTGACCCGACAAGTTAATTCACCCCTCCACTTT. It specifies CASRSLTRQVNSPLHF.

The genes are TRBV5-4 and TRBJ2-7, with TRBD2 matching over 7 bases. CDR1 is SGHNT and CDR2 is YYREEE in the germline V gene (reference sequence). Trimming removed 0 bases from V and 1 base from J; junction bases left unmatched: 4. This CDR3 has 15 amino acids. The CDR3 sequence is CASSLGGGGSYEQYF. The CDR3 nucleotides read TGTGCCAGCAGCTTGGGGGGCGGGGGTTCCTACGAGCAGTACTTC.

The V call is TRBV6-1, the J call TRBJ1-4; possibly TRBD1 for D (6 bases). Trimming pared 4 bases from V and 8 bases from J, leaving 20 bases between. CDR1 and CDR2 from the germline V gene are MNHNS and SASEGT. The CDR3 has 16 amino acids. The CDR3 nucleotides are TGTGCCAGCAGTGCCCGACGGGGGGGCTTGAGGGAAAAACTGTTTTTT. Its protein product is CASSARRGGLREKLFF.

The V gene is TRBV11-2, the J gene TRBJ1-1; 10 nucleotides match TRBD1. There are 18 residues in the CDR3. CDR1 SGHAT and CDR2 FQNNGV come from the germline V gene. Trimming removed 4 bases from V and 0 bases from J; junction bases left unmatched: 11. The CDR3 nucleotides read TGTGCCAGCAGCTCGCGGAGGGACAGGGGCGGGCTGAACACTGAAGCTTTCTTT. Translation gives CASSSRRDRGGLNTEAFF. Supplemented by reference TRBV11-2 and TRBJ1-1, the full variable domain reads EAGVAQSPRYKIIEKRQSVAFWCNPISGHATLYWYQQILGQGPKLLIQFQNNGVVDDSQLPKDRFSAERLKGVDSTLKIQPAKLEDSAVYLCASSSRRDRGGLNTEAFFGQGTRLTVV.

V usage is TRBV27 and J usage is TRBJ1-5; D is uncertain. The CDR3 totals 14 residues. Between the trimmed V and J ends, which lost 7 bases and 3 bases, there was a span of 13 bases. Germline V CDR1 and CDR2: MNHEY, SMNVEV (reference sequence). CDR3: CASKGGENNQPQHF. Here the CDR3 DNA reads TGTGCCAGCAAGGGTGGGGAGAACAATCAGCCCCAGCATTTT.

The gene calls are TRBV5-1 and TRBJ1-2; D possibly corresponds to TRBD1 (5 bases). Trimming removed 0 bases at V and 7 bases at J, with 13 bases between. This CDR3 has 14 amino acids. CDR1 is SGHRS, CDR2 YFSETQ, per germline. CDR3 amino acids: CASSLAGQGGGYTF. In DNA, the CDR3 is TGCGCCAGCAGCTTGGCCGGGCAGGGCGGTGGCTACACCTTC. Together with reference TRBV5-1 and TRBJ1-2, the CDR3 gives the full variable domain: KAGVTQTPRYLIKTRGQQVTLSCSPISGHRSVSWYQQTPGQGLQFLFEYFSETQRNKGNFPGRFSGRQFSNSRSEMNVSTLELGDSALYLCASSLAGQGGGYTFGSGTRLTVV.

V gene TRBV18 combines with J gene TRBJ1-2; 10 bases agree with TRBD1. CDR3 length: 14 amino acids. With 2 bases clipped from V and 10 bases from J, the junction kept 7 bases outside the gene matches. Germline-derived CDR1 and CDR2 are KGHSH and LQKENI. The CDR3 reads CASSPEGQGSFYTF. CDR3 coding DNA: TGTGCCAGCTCACCAGAGGGACAGGGGTCCTTCTACACCTTC.

This clone was observed a single time. The V call is TRBV11-1, the J call TRBJ2-7, with 7 bases identical to TRBD1. CDR3 size: 13 residues. In germline, CDR1 is SGHAT, CDR2 FQDESV (reference sequence). V shed 3 bases and J 3 bases; nucleotides not matched to a gene: 2. The CDR3 DNA sequence: TGTGCCAGCAGCTTTCCAGGGGGCTACGAGCAGTACTTC. Translating it yields CASSFPGGYEQYF.

The sample holds one count of this clone. The V and J genes are TRBV7-6 and TRBJ1-1; 7 positions match TRBD1. The CDR3 spans 14 residues. V lost 5 bases and J lost 2; bases outside the gene matches: 5. From germline, CDR1 is SGHVS and CDR2 FNYEAQ. The CDR3: CASSPGTANTEAFF. The CDR3, as DNA: TGTGCCAGCAGCCCGGGGACAGCCAACACTGAAGCTTTCTTT.

The chain links TRBV4-1 to TRBJ2-3; 8 nucleotides match TRBD2. The V gene's germline CDR1 is MGHRA and CDR2 YSYEKL. The CDR3 is made up of 15 amino acids. V was pared by 5 bases and J by 7 bases, with 11 bases of the junction left unmatched. CDR3 sequence reads: CASSSLTGTRNTQYF. Here the CDR3 DNA reads TGCGCCAGCAGCTCCCTTACCGGGACTAGAAATACGCAGTATTTT.

This sequence joins TRBV7-9 and TRBJ2-7; D uncertain. Trimming took off 0 bases at V and 5 bases at J, with 5 bases between the two ends. Germline-derived CDR1 and CDR2 are SEHNR and FQNEAQ (reference sequence). This CDR3 spans 12 amino acids. The CDR3 DNA reads as TGTGCCAGCAGCTTAGCGGAGAACGAGCAGTACTTC. It codes for CASSLAENEQYF.